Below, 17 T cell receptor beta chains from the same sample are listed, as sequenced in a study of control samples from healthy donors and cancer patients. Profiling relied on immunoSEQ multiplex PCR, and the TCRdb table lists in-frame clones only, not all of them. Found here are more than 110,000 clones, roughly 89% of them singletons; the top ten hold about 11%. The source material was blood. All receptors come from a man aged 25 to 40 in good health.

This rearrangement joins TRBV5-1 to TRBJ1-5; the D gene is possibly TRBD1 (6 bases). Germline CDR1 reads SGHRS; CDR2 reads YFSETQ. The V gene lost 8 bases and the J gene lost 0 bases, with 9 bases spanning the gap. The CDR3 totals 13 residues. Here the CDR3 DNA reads TGCGCCAGTAGGGGGAGTAGCAATCAGCCCCAGCATTTT. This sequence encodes CASRGSSNQPQHF. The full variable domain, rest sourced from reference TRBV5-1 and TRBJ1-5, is KAGVTQTPRYLIKTRGQQVTLSCSPISGHRSVSWYQQTPGQGLQFLFEYFSETQRNKGNFPGRFSGRQFSNSRSEMNVSTLELGDSALYLCASRGSSNQPQHFGDGTRLSIL.

The CDR3 bases are TGTGCCAGCAGTTTTCTCTTCGGACAGAGCTCCTATGGCTACACCTTC. This encodes CASSFLFGQSSYGYTF. The chain couples TRBV28 to TRBJ1-2; D possibly corresponds to TRBD1 (6 bases). Germline values: CDR1 MDHEN, CDR2 SYDVKM. V lost 3 bases and J lost 4, with 18 bases in between. CDR3 length equals 16 residues.

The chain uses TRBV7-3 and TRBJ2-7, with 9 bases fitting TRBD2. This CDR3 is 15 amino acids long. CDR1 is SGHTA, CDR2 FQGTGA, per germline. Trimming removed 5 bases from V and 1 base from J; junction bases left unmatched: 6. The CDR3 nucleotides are TGTGCCAGCAGCCCCTTAGCGGGAGAATCCTACGAGCAGTACTTC. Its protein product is CASSPLAGESYEQYF.

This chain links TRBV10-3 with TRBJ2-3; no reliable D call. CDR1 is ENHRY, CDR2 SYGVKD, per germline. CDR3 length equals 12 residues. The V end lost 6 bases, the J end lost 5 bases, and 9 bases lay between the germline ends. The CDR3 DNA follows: TGTGCCATCAGCCCATCAGGAGATACGCAGTATTTT. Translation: CAISPSGDTQYF.

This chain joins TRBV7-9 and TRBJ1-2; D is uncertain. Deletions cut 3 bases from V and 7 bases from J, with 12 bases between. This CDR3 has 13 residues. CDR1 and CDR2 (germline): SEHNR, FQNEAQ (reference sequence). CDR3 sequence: CASSFEGFGGYTF. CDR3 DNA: TGTGCCAGCAGCTTTGAGGGATTCGGTGGCTACACCTTC.

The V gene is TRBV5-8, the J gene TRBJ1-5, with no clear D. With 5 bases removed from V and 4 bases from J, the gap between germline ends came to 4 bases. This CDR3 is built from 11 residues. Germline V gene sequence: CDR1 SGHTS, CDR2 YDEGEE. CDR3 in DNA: TGTGCCAGCAGTTTGAATCAGCCCCAGCATTTT. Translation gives CASSLNQPQHF.

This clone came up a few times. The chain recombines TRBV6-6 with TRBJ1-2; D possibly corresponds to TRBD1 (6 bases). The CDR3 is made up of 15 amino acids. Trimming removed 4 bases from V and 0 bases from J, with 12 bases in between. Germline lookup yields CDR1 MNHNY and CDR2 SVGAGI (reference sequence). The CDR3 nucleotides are TGTGCCAGCAGTTTCAGCCGGACAGCTAACTATGGCTACACCTTC. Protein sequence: CASSFSRTANYGYTF.

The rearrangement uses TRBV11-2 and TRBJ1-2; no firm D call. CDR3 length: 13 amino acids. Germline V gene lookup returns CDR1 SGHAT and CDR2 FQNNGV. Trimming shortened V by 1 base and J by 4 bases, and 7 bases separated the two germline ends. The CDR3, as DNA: TGTGCCAGCAGCTTAGGGGTGGGCTATGGCTACACCTTC. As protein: CASSLGVGYGYTF.

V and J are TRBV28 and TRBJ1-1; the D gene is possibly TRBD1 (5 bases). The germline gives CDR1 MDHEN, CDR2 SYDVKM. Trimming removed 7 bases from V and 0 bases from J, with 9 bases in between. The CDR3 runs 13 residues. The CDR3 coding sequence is TGTGCCAGCACAGGGCCTATGAACACTGAAGCTTTCTTT. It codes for CASTGPMNTEAFF.

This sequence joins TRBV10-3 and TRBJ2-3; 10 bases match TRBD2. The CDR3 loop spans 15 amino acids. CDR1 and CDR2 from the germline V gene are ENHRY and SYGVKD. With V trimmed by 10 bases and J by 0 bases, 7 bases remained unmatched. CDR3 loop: CATEREGASTDTQYF. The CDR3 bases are TGTGCCACCGAGCGGGAGGGGGCTAGCACAGATACGCAGTATTTT.

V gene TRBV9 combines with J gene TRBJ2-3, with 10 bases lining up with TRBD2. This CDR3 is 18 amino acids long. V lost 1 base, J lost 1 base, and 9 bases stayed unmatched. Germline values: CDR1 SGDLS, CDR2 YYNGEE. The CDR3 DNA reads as TGTGCCAGCAGCGTAAGTTCTTGGGGGACTAGCGGCACAGATACGCAGTATTTT. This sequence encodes CASSVSSWGTSGTDTQYF.

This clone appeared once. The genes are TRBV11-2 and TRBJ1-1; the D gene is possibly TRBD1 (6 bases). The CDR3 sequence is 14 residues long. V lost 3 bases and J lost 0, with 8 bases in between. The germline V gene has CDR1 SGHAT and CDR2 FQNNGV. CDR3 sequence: CASSLYRVNTEAFF. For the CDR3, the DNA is TGTGCCAGCAGCTTGTACAGGGTGAACACTGAAGCTTTCTTT.

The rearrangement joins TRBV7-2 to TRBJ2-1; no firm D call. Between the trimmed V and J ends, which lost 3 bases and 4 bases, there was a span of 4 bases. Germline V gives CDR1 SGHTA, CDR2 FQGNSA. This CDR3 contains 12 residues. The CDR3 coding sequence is TGTGCCAGCAGCTTTAATTACAATGAGCAGTTCTTC. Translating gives CASSFNYNEQFF.

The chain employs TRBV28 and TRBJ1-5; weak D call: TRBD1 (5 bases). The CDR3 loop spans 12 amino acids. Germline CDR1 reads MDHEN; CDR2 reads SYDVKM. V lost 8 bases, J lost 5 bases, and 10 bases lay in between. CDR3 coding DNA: TGTGCCAGCCAACGGGGGGATCAGCCCCAGCATTTT. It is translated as CASQRGDQPQHF.

This chain's CDR3 is CASSLGGGFYNSPLHF. DNA of the CDR3: TGTGCCAGCAGCTTAGGGGGGGGCTTCTATAATTCACCCCTCCACTTT. The V call is TRBV7-8, the J call TRBJ1-6, with a possible D match to TRBD1 (6 bases). V dropped 1 base and J dropped 3 bases, with 10 bases sitting between them. Germline values: CDR1 SGHVS, CDR2 FQNEAQ. The CDR3 length is 16 residues. Full variable domain (remainder filled in from reference TRBV7-8 and TRBJ1-6): GAGVSQSPRYKVAKRGQDVALRCDPISGHVSLFWYQQALGQGPEFLTYFQNEAQLDKSGLPSDRFFAERPEGSVSTLKIQRTQQEDSAVYLCASSLGGGFYNSPLHFGNGTRLTVT.

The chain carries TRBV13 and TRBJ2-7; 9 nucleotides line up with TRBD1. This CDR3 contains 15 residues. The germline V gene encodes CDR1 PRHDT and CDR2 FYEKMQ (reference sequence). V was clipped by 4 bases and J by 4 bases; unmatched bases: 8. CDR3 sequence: CASSSRTGVRYEQYF. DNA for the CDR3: TGTGCCAGCAGCTCGCGGACAGGGGTGAGGTACGAGCAGTACTTC.

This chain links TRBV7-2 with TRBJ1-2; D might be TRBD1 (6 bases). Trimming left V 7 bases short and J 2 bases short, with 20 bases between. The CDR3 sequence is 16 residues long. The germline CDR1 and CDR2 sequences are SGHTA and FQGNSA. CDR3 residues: CASTLSPGVTNYGYTF. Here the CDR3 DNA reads TGTGCCAGCACCCTTAGCCCAGGGGTAACGAACTATGGCTACACCTTC.